This is a list of T cell receptor beta chains from one sample in a study of cytotoxic CD8 clonotypes in ibrutinib-treated CLL. Measured with immunoSEQ multiplex PCR; TCRdb has only the in-frame clones, and not every one. The table shows over 120,000 clones, with about 78% occurring only once. The source material was PBMCs, sampled after 24 months of ibrutinib treatment. These receptors all stem from a human donor with chronic lymphocytic leukemia. Both conserved end residues are trimmed from each CDR3. Rows give clone size only sometimes, using once, few, many, or a class for an expanded clone.

clone size	V gene	J gene	CDR3 protein
once	TRBV11-2	TRBJ2-3	ASSSGPHQGWD
-	TRBV5-8	TRBJ1-2	ASSLHRSGDYGYT
-	TRBV18	TRBJ2-2	ASSPGTSGTTGELF
-	TRBV7-3	TRBJ2-7	ASSLGTGGEQY
-	TRBV2	TRBJ1-4	ASSGIIANEKLF
-	TRBV7-2	TRBJ2-3	ASRGTSGAGTDTQY
-	TRBV6-6	TRBJ1-1	ASSYGGRHTEAF
many	TRBV5-1	TRBJ1-1	ASSLTQTNTEAF
-	TRBV30	TRBJ1-6	AWSGGRGNSPLH
-	TRBV30	TRBJ2-3	AWTAGLAGWVDTQY